A selection of T cell receptor beta chains follows, all from one sample in a study of neurological immune-mediated disorders. TCRdb used MiXCR to reprocess the 5' RACE reads, holding one entry per CDR3 protein. The sample yields some 65,000 distinct CDR3 sequences, around 4% seen once. Sequencing was performed on PBMCs. The receptors stem from a man aged 50 to 59 with multiple sclerosis. The CDR3 runs from the conserved cysteine through the conserved F or W. The D gene is left open where the match is weak. Clone sizes are given selectively: once, few, many, or a class where the clone is expanded.

j_call cdr3_length d_call clone_size v_call cdr3_aa cdr3_nt
TRBJ2-1 12 NA many TRBV12-3/TRBV12-4 CASTPGGNEQFF TGTGCCAGCACCCCCGGGGGAAATGAGCAGTTCTTC
TRBJ1-4 15 NA many TRBV5-1 CASSLVTGRNEKLFF TGCGCCAGCAGCTTGGTTACAGGCCGTAATGAAAAACTGTTTTTT
TRBJ2-3 16 TRBD2 many TRBV9 CASSSLAGNLGDTQYF TGTGCCAGCTCCTCACTAGCGGGGAACTTAGGAGATACGCAGTATTTT
TRBJ2-7 13 NA NA TRBV5-1 CASSLAPPYEQYF TGCGCCAGCAGCTTGGCCCCTCCTTACGAGCAGTACTTC
TRBJ2-1 14 NA many TRBV5-1 CASSLDPGYNEQFF TGCGCCAGCAGCTTGGATCCAGGCTACAATGAGCAGTTCTTC
TRBJ1-1 14 TRBD1 many TRBV12-3/TRBV12-4 CASSRDRSNTEAFF TGTGCCAGCAGTCGGGACAGGTCGAACACTGAAGCTTTCTTT
TRBJ2-5 17 TRBD2 many TRBV5-5 CASSRGLAGAAQETQYF TGTGCCAGCAGCCGCGGACTAGCGGGGGCGGCCCAAGAGACCCAGTACTTC
TRBJ1-3 14 NA few TRBV9 CASSPHYSGNTIYF TGTGCCAGCAGCCCCCACTACTCTGGAAACACCATATATTTT
TRBJ1-5 13 NA many TRBV7-2 CASSLHMAGSQHF TGTGCCAGCAGCCTGCACATGGCCGGGAGCCAGCATTTT
TRBJ2-5 16 NA many TRBV7-9 CASSSPWGDVGETQYF TGTGCCAGCAGCTCCCCGTGGGGGGATGTCGGAGAGACCCAGTACTTC
TRBJ2-3 16 TRBD1 few TRBV7-6 CASSLADRGETDTQYF TGTGCCAGCAGCTTAGCAGACAGGGGTGAAACAGATACGCAGTATTTT
TRBJ1-1 14 NA many TRBV20-1 CSARPLGENTEAFF TGCAGTGCTAGACCGCTCGGGGAGAACACTGAAGCTTTCTTT
TRBJ2-2 14 NA medium-sized TRBV20-1 CSARASEGTGELFF TGCAGTGCTAGGGCTAGCGAGGGCACCGGGGAGCTGTTTTTT
TRBJ2-2 14 TRBD1 many TRBV5-1 CASSRDRGTGELFF TGCGCCAGCAGCCGAGACAGGGGGACCGGGGAGCTGTTTTTT
TRBJ2-5 12 NA many TRBV3-1 CASIGLQETQYF TGTGCCAGCATCGGACTCCAAGAGACCCAGTACTTC
TRBJ1-1 17 NA many TRBV29-1 CSAQQDSEGPLRTEAFF TGCAGCGCCCAGCAGGATTCTGAGGGGCCCCTTCGCACTGAAGCTTTCTTT
TRBJ2-5 11 NA many TRBV5-1 CASSNQETQYF TGCGCCAGCAGCAATCAAGAGACCCAGTACTTC
TRBJ2-2 13 NA many TRBV7-2 CASSGTKAGELFF TGTGCCAGCAGCGGGACAAAGGCCGGGGAGCTGTTTTTT
TRBJ2-3 14 NA NA TRBV6-5 CASSYQSSTDTQYF TGTGCCAGCAGTTACCAGTCAAGCACAGATACGCAGTATTTT
TRBJ2-1 16 NA many TRBV5-1 CASSLGVGGSYNEQFF TGCGCCAGCAGCTTGGGAGTGGGGGGCTCCTACAATGAGCAGTTCTTC
TRBJ1-5 15 NA many TRBV4-2 CASSQDQTGNQPQHF TGTGCCAGCAGCCAAGATCAGACAGGCAATCAGCCCCAGCATTTT
TRBJ2-3 14 TRBD1 many TRBV12-3/TRBV12-4 CASSLSRGPDTQYF TGTGCCAGCAGTTTGAGCAGGGGGCCAGATACGCAGTATTTT
TRBJ1-6 15 NA many TRBV5-1 CASTDRATQDSPLHF TGCGCCAGCACAGACCGGGCGACCCAGGACTCACCCCTCCACTTT
TRBJ1-5 15 NA NA TRBV20-1 CSASRGQRSYRSQNF TGCAGTGCGTCTCGAGGACAGAGGTCGTATAGGTCCCAGAATTTT
TRBJ2-7 16 TRBD1 many TRBV5-1 CASSPTTGTGGFEQYF TGCGCCAGCAGCCCAACGACCGGGACAGGGGGGTTCGAGCAGTACTTC
TRBJ2-1 19 TRBD2 many TRBV28 CASSLSGTSGGDLVNEQFF TGTGCCAGCAGTTTATCGGGGACTAGCGGGGGGGATTTAGTCAATGAGCAGTTCTTC
TRBJ2-3 17 TRBD2 many TRBV20-1 CSARRLAGRASTDTQYF TGCAGTGCTAGGAGACTAGCGGGGCGTGCTAGCACAGATACGCAGTATTTT
TRBJ2-1 14 NA medium-sized TRBV5-1 CASSLAGSYNEQFF TGCGCCAGCAGCTTGGCGGGTTCCTACAATGAGCAGTTCTTC
TRBJ1-6 15 NA many TRBV6-2/TRBV6-3 CASSYMGRYNSPLHF TGTGCCAGCAGTTACATGGGTCGATATAATTCACCCCTCCACTTT
TRBJ2-2 17 TRBD1 many TRBV15 CATSRAGQGANTGELFF TGTGCCACCAGCAGAGCAGGACAGGGTGCGAACACCGGGGAGCTGTTTTTT